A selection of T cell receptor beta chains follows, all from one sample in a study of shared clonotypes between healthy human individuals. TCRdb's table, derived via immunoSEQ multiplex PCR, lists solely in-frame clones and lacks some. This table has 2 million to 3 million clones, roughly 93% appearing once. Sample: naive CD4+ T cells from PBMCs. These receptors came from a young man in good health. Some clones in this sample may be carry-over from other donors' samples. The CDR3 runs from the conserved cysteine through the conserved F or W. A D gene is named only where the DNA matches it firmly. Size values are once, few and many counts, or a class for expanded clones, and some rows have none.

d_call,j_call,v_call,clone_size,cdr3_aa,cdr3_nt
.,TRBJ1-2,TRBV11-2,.,CASSPRADPYGYTF,TGTGCCAGCAGCCCCCGGGCAGACCCCTATGGCTACACCTTC
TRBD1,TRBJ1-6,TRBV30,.,CAWRKTGNSPLHF,TGTGCCTGGAGGAAGACAGGGAATTCACCCCTCCACTTT
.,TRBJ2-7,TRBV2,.,CASSEKGDFSYEQYF,TGTGCCAGCAGTGAAAAGGGGGATTTCTCCTACGAGCAGTACTTC
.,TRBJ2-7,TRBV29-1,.,CSVRGFGIYEQYF,TGCAGCGTAAGGGGGTTCGGGATCTACGAGCAGTACTTC
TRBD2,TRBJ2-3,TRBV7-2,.,CASSSGVQGLAVTDTQYF,TGTGCCAGCAGCTCCGGAGTACAGGGACTAGCGGTCACAGATACGCAGTATTTT
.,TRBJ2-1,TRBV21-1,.,CASSQSGRDYNEQFF,TGTGCCAGCTCCCAAAGCGGGAGAGACTACAATGAGCAGTTCTTC
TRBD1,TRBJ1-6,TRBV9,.,CASSIQGSNSPLHF,TGTGCCAGCAGCATACAGGGGAGTAATTCACCCCTCCACTTT
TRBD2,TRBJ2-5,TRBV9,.,CASSVGMGLAGQETQYF,TGTGCCAGCAGCGTAGGCATGGGACTAGCGGGACAAGAGACCCAGTACTTC
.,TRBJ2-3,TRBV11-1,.,CASSRGGDVDTQYF,TGTGCCAGCAGCCGAGGGGGAGATGTGGATACGCAGTATTTT
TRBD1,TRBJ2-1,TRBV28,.,CASSPGQGNEQFF,TGTGCCAGCAGCCCGGGACAGGGTAATGAGCAGTTCTTC
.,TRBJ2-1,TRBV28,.,CASSFGDSGGKQFF,TGTGCCAGCAGTTTTGGGGATTCAGGAGGTAAGCAGTTCTTC
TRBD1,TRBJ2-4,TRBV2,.,CASSEARDRGGIQYF,TGTGCCAGCAGTGAAGCGCGGGACAGGGGTGGCATTCAGTACTTC
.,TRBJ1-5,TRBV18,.,CASSQLDNQPQHF,TGTGCCAGCTCACAACTCGACAATCAGCCCCAGCATTTT
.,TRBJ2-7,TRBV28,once,CASSSLSTRSYEQYF,TGTGCCAGCAGTTCCCTCTCGACACGCTCCTACGAGCAGTACTTC
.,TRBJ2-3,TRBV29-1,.,CSVVRISTDTQYF,TGCAGCGTTGTCCGGATTAGCACAGATACGCAGTATTTT
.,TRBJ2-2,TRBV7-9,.,CASSRLAGTNTGELFF,TGTGCCAGCAGCCGACTCGCGGGCACGAACACCGGGGAGCTGTTTTTT
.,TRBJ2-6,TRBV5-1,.,CASSLALTGANVLTF,TGCGCCAGCAGCTTGGCCCTCACCGGGGCCAACGTCCTGACTTTC
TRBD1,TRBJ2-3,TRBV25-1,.,CASSDRDRVTDTQYF,TGTGCCAGCAGTGATAGGGACAGGGTCACAGATACGCAGTATTTT
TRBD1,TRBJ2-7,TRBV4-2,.,CASSGGTGFSYEQYF,TGTGCCAGCAGCGGAGGGACAGGTTTCTCCTACGAGCAGTACTTC
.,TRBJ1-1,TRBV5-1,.,CASSLEVGGTEAFF,TGCGCCAGCAGCTTGGAAGTAGGGGGGACTGAAGCTTTCTTT
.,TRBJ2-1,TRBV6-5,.,CASSPRSYNEQFF,TGTGCCAGCAGTCCACGGTCCTACAATGAGCAGTTCTTC
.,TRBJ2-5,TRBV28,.,CASSSPGETQYF,TGTGCCAGCAGTTCCCCAGGCGAGACCCAGTACTTC
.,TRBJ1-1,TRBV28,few,CASSLGGARNTEAFF,TGTGCCAGCAGTTTGGGAGGGGCTCGGAACACTGAAGCTTTCTTT
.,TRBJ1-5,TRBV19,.,CASSIDAVGGNQPQHF,TGTGCCAGTAGTATAGACGCCGTAGGGGGCAATCAGCCCCAGCATTTT
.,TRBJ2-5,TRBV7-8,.,CASSLIMSSKTQYF,TGTGCCAGCAGCTTAATAATGAGTTCAAAGACCCAGTACTTC
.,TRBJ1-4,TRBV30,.,CAWTLRGLPSEKLFF,TGTGCCTGGACCCTCCGGGGGCTACCTAGCGAAAAACTGTTTTTT
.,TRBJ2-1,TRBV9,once,CASSVGGLGASYNEQFF,TGTGCCAGCAGCGTAGGCGGCCTGGGGGCGTCCTACAATGAGCAGTTCTTC
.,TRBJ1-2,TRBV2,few,CASIGTPDGYTF,TGTGCCAGCATTGGGACACCAGATGGCTACACCTTC
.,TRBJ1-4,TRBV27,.,CASRIYTRSNEKLFF,TGTGCCAGCAGGATCTACACCCGGAGTAATGAAAAACTGTTTTTT
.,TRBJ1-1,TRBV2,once,CASILGMNTEAFF,TGTGCCAGCATTCTGGGGATGAACACTGAAGCTTTCTTT
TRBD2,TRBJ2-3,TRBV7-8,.,CASSLRLAGITDTQYF,TGTGCCAGCAGCTTACGCCTAGCGGGGATCACAGATACGCAGTATTTT